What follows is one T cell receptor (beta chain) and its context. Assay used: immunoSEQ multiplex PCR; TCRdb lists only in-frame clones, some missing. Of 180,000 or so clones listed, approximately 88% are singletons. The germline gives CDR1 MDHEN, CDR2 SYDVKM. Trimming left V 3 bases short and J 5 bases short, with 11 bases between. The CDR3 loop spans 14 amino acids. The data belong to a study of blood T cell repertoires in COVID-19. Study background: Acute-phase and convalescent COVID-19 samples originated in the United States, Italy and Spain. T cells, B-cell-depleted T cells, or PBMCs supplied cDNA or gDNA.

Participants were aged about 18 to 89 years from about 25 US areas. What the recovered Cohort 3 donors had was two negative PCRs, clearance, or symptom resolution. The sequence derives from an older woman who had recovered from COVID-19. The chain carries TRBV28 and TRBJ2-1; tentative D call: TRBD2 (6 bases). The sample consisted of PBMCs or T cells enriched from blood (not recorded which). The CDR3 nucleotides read TGTGCCAGCAGTTTGGGAGGACTGAACAATGAGCAGTTCTTC. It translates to CASSLGGLNNEQFF.